A selection of T cell receptor beta chains follows, all from one sample in a study of blood T cell repertoires in COVID-19. The data were produced by immunoSEQ multiplex PCR, yet TCRdb's version contains in-frame clones alone and is incomplete. The profile shows under 200,000 clones, approximately 84% of them singletons. What was sequenced was peripheral blood. The receptor source for this set is a man between 65 and 85 years old with active or convalescent COVID-19. Each CDR3 is given with its conserved first and last residue. A D gene is named only where the DNA matches it firmly. Clone size, where shown, is once, few, many, or a class for clones that have expanded.

abundance | j_gene | d_gene | v_gene | CDR3aa | CDR3nt
. | TRBJ1-1 | TRBD1 | TRBV4-3 | CASSLLPETGPSEAFF | TGCGCCAGCAGCCTCCTGCCCGAGACAGGGCCTTCTGAAGCTTTCTTT
. | TRBJ2-7 | TRBD2 | TRBV4-3 | CASSQGGGAYEQYF | TGCGCCAGCAGCCAAGGGGGAGGGGCCTACGAGCAGTACTTC
. | TRBJ1-2 | . | TRBV15 | CATSRDQTDYGGYTF | TGTGCCACCAGCAGAGATCAGACGGACTACGGGGGCTACACCTTC
. | TRBJ2-7 | TRBD1 | TRBV19 | CASSIVVGRGNYEQYF | TGTGCCAGTAGTATAGTAGTCGGCAGGGGGAACTACGAGCAGTACTTC
. | TRBJ2-3 | . | TRBV6-5 | CASSFAGLYTQYF | TGTGCCAGCAGTTTTGCAGGGTTATATACGCAGTATTTT
once | TRBJ2-5 | TRBD2 | TRBV28 | CASRGGGTRETQYF | TGTGCCAGCCGGGGGGGAGGCACAAGGGAGACCCAGTACTTC
. | TRBJ2-1 | TRBD1 | TRBV11-2 | CASSSRTGSSYNEQFF | TGTGCCAGCAGCTCGCGGACAGGGAGCTCCTACAATGAGCAGTTCTTC
. | TRBJ2-2 | . | TRBV29-1 | CSVRQNTGELFF | TGCAGCGTGCGACAGAACACCGGGGAGCTGTTTTTT
. | TRBJ1-6 | . | TRBV5-1 | CASSKRGSINSPLHF | TGCGCCAGCAGTAAAAGGGGTTCAATAAATTCACCCCTCCACTTT
. | TRBJ2-7 | . | TRBV20-1 | CSASSRVNSYEQYF | TGCAGTGCTAGTTCCAGGGTAAACTCCTACGAGCAGTACTTC
. | TRBJ2-5 | . | TRBV30 | CAWSPRWTQYF | TGTGCCTGGAGTCCGAGGTGGACCCAGTACTTC
. | TRBJ1-5 | . | TRBV6-6 | CASSSSSRNSNQPQHF | TGTGCCAGCAGTTCCTCTTCGAGGAATAGCAATCAGCCCCAGCATTTT
. | TRBJ1-2 | TRBD1 | TRBV11-2 | CASSLTGTGGGYTF | TGTGCCAGCAGCTTGACCGGGACAGGGGGCGGCTACACCTTC
. | TRBJ1-1 | . | TRBV2 | CASLRLAQGTLSTEAFF | TGTGCCAGCTTACGGCTAGCCCAGGGGACCCTGAGCACTGAAGCTTTCTTT
once | TRBJ1-5 | TRBD1 | TRBV6-6 | CASSYLGTGVNQPQHF | TGTGCCAGCAGTTACCTTGGGACAGGGGTCAATCAGCCCCAGCATTTT
. | TRBJ2-7 | . | TRBV5-1 | CASGKGSYEQYF | TGCGCCAGCGGGAAAGGGAGCTACGAGCAGTACTTC
. | TRBJ2-7 | . | TRBV29-1 | CSVQSADEQYF | TGCAGCGTCCAATCGGCGGACGAGCAGTACTTC